These 30 T cell receptor beta chains originate from one sample sequenced in a study of blood T cell repertoires in COVID-19. Method: immunoSEQ multiplex PCR; TCRdb's copy keeps in-frame clones and lacks some. This sample has approximately 20,000 clones, with 88% found just once. Sequencing was done on a sample of peripheral blood. The receptors stem from a human donor in a cohort sampled during active COVID-19.

This chain links TRBV9 with TRBJ2-1, with D perhaps TRBD2 (5 bases). V shed 0 bases and J shed 7 bases, with 14 bases lying between them. CDR3 size: 15 residues. The germline V gene encodes CDR1 SGDLS and CDR2 YYNGEE. CDR3: CASSVGRLRGNEQFF. CDR3 nucleotides: TGTGCCAGCAGCGTAGGCAGACTGAGAGGGAATGAGCAGTTCTTC. Combining the CDR3 with reference TRBV9 and TRBJ2-1 gives the whole variable domain DSGVTQTPKHLITATGQRVTLRCSPRSGDLSVYWYQQSLDQGLQFLIQYYNGEERAKGNILERFSAQQFPDLHSELNLSSLELGDSALYFCASSVGRLRGNEQFFGPGTRLTVL.

This sequence joins TRBV5-1 and TRBJ2-3, with a tentative D call TRBD2 (7 bases). The CDR3 has 17 residues. V dropped 4 bases and J dropped 2 bases, with 20 bases sitting between them. CDR1 and CDR2 (germline): SGHRS, YFSETQ. CDR3 sequence (DNA): TGCGCCAGCAGCCACGGACTAGGCGGGGGCCCCACAGATACGCAGTATTTT. It encodes CASSHGLGGGPTDTQYF. The full variable domain, with the rest looked up from reference TRBV5-1 and TRBJ2-3, is KAGVTQTPRYLIKTRGQQVTLSCSPISGHRSVSWYQQTPGQGLQFLFEYFSETQRNKGNFPGRFSGRQFSNSRSEMNVSTLELGDSALYLCASSHGLGGGPTDTQYFGPGTRLTVL.

This sequence joins TRBV19 and TRBJ2-1; 10 bases match TRBD2. Germline V gene data show CDR1 as LNHDA and CDR2 as SQIVND (reference sequence). With 6 bases clipped from V and 0 bases from J, the junction kept 8 bases outside the gene matches. The CDR3 spans 17 residues. CDR3 sequence (DNA): TGTGCCAGTAGGGAAGCGGGGGGGCTCGGCTCCTACAATGAGCAGTTCTTC. Its protein product is CASREAGGLGSYNEQFF. Filled out from reference TRBV19 and TRBJ2-1, the complete variable domain reads DGGITQSPKYLFRKEGQNVTLSCEQNLNHDAMYWYRQDPGQGLRLIYYSQIVNDFQKGDIAEGYSVSREKKESFPLTVTSAQKNPTAFYLCASREAGGLGSYNEQFFGPGTRLTVL.

The rearrangement uses TRBV9 and TRBJ1-3; D remains unclear. The germline V and J ends were trimmed by 0 bases and 7 bases, with 8 bases remaining between them. CDR1 is SGDLS, CDR2 YYNGEE, per germline. The CDR3 extends over 13 amino acids. CDR3 in DNA: TGTGCCAGCAGCGTAGTACCGGGGAACACCATATATTTT. Translated: CASSVVPGNTIYF.

V usage is TRBV21-1 and J usage is TRBJ1-2; the DNA was not compared with TRBD1, the D call given in the table. TRBV21-1 is a pseudogene locus. This CDR3 is built from 14 residues. CDR3 DNA: TGTGCCAGCAGCAAATCTGAGGGGGACTATGGCTACACCTTC. This gives the protein CASSKSEGDYGYTF.

The gene calls are TRBV10-3 and TRBJ1-2; 7 bases map to TRBD1. Losses at the gene ends were 6 bases for V and 9 bases for J; bases not matched to a gene: 4. From germline, CDR1 is ENHRY and CDR2 SYGVKD. The CDR3 covers 11 residues. CDR3 DNA sequence: TGTGCCATCAGGACAGGGTTTAGCTACACCTTC. It translates to CAIRTGFSYTF.

The chain is built from TRBV27 and TRBJ2-3; maybe TRBD1 (5 bases). This CDR3 has 13 residues. Germline V gene data show CDR1 as MNHEY and CDR2 as SMNVEV (reference sequence). Trimming pared 7 bases from V and 2 bases from J, leaving 10 bases between. The CDR3 is CASIDRYTDTQYF. The CDR3, as DNA: TGTGCCAGCATAGACAGATACACAGATACGCAGTATTTT.

The chain employs TRBV11-2 and TRBJ1-1, with 8 bases lining up with TRBD1. V shed 5 bases, J shed 6 bases, and the junction held 8 bases outside the gene matches. Per germline, CDR1 SGHAT and CDR2 FQNNGV. CDR3 length: 14 residues. The CDR3 loop reads CASSGQTGASEAFF. CDR3 sequence (DNA): TGTGCCAGCAGCGGGCAGACAGGGGCATCTGAAGCTTTCTTT.

This rearrangement joins TRBV5-1 to TRBJ2-1, with 7 nucleotides matching TRBD1. CDR1 is SGHRS, CDR2 YFSETQ, per germline. V was clipped by 4 bases and J by 6 bases; unmatched bases: 10. The CDR3 contains 15 residues. As DNA, the CDR3 is TGCGCCAGCAGCCCTCGAACAGGGGCGGTCAATGAGCAGTTCTTC. Protein sequence: CASSPRTGAVNEQFF.

This clone appeared once. The chain uses TRBV19 and TRBJ2-1, with 13 positions matching TRBD2. The V and J ends lost 2 bases and 13 bases, in that order; junction bases with no gene match: 11. CDR1 and CDR2 (germline): LNHDA, SQIVND (reference sequence). This CDR3 contains 16 residues. The CDR3 loop reads CASSITPGLAGDPQFF. CDR3 DNA sequence: TGTGCCAGTAGTATAACTCCCGGACTAGCGGGGGATCCTCAGTTCTTC. Full variable domain (outside the CDR3, taken from reference TRBV19 and TRBJ2-1): DGGITQSPKYLFRKEGQNVTLSCEQNLNHDAMYWYRQDPGQGLRLIYYSQIVNDFQKGDIAEGYSVSREKKESFPLTVTSAQKNPTAFYLCASSITPGLAGDPQFFGPGTRLTVL.

This clone has a handful of counts. The chain links TRBV19 to TRBJ2-3, with TRBD2 matching over 13 bases. Germline CDR1 reads LNHDA; CDR2 reads SQIVND (reference sequence). This CDR3 is built from 19 residues. Trimming cost V 0 bases and J 2 bases; bases outside gene matches: 8. As DNA, the CDR3 is TGTGCCAGTAGTATAGAGGGGACTAGCGGGACTTTTTTCACAGATACGCAGTATTTT. It translates to CASSIEGTSGTFFTDTQYF.

This clone was seen only a few times. The chain has TRBV4-2 and TRBJ2-3, with 7 bases lining up with TRBD1. Germline trimming cut 0 bases from V and 2 bases from J; bases unmatched to any gene: 5. The CDR3 covers 16 residues. Germline loops: CDR1 LGHNA, CDR2 YNFKEQ. DNA of the CDR3: TGTGCCAGCAGCCAAGATGTGGGACAGAACACAGATACGCAGTATTTT. This codes for CASSQDVGQNTDTQYF.

The chain joins TRBV5-1 to TRBJ2-2, with D unclear. The CDR3 contains 13 residues. The V and J ends lost 7 bases and 3 bases respectively, with 10 bases between them. Germline V gives CDR1 SGHRS, CDR2 YFSETQ. As DNA, the CDR3 is TGCGCCAGCTCAAAACAGTACACCGGGGAGCTGTTTTTT. Amino acids: CASSKQYTGELFF.

This rearrangement joins TRBV6-1 to TRBJ2-5; 9 nucleotides agree with TRBD1. Germline values: CDR1 MNHNS, CDR2 SASEGT. The junction had 3 bases not matched to a gene; V was cut back by 0 bases and J by 7 bases. The CDR3 covers 14 residues. CDR3 amino acids: CASSEALTGGTQYF. Written as DNA, the CDR3 is TGTGCCAGCAGTGAAGCGCTGACAGGGGGGACCCAGTACTTC.

The gene calls are TRBV13 and TRBJ2-1, with 7 bases lining up with TRBD1. V dropped 4 bases and J dropped 4; count of bases not matched to a gene: 7. Germline V gene data show CDR1 as PRHDT and CDR2 as FYEKMQ (reference sequence). The CDR3 contains 15 residues. The CDR3 DNA sequence: TGTGCCAGCAGCTCGACCCGGGACAGTTACAATGAGCAGTTCTTC. Protein: CASSSTRDSYNEQFF.

The chain combines TRBV19 with TRBJ1-1; TRBD1 agrees at 7 bases. The CDR3 spans 14 residues. V shed 7 bases and J 2 bases; nucleotides not matched to a gene: 7. The germline gives CDR1 LNHDA, CDR2 SQIVND (reference sequence). CDR3 in DNA: TGTGCCAGTACTCCTACAGGGGCCAACACTGAAGCTTTCTTT. Translated, it gives CASTPTGANTEAFF.

The V call is TRBV9, the J call TRBJ1-2; D gene ambiguous. Deletions cut 7 bases from V and 5 bases from J, with 9 bases between. The CDR3 totals 11 residues. Germline values: CDR1 SGDLS, CDR2 YYNGEE. DNA of the CDR3: TGTGCCAGCGGACGGGGATATGGCTACACCTTC. Translated: CASGRGYGYTF.

The V and J genes are TRBV7-9 and TRBJ2-1; 7 bases agree with TRBD1. With V trimmed by 4 bases and J by 7 bases, 13 bases remained unmatched. Germline lookup yields CDR1 SEHNR and CDR2 FQNEAQ (reference sequence). The CDR3 has 16 amino acids. The CDR3 nucleotides read TGTGCCAGCAGCTCGCCAATTTGGGGACAGTCGAATGAGCAGTTCTTC. Protein: CASSSPIWGQSNEQFF.

The chain has TRBV6-4 and TRBJ1-4, with D uncertain. This CDR3 has 13 amino acids. V was cut by 3 bases and J by 7 bases, with 9 bases left in between. Germline CDR1 is MRHNA and CDR2 is SNTAGT. For the CDR3, the DNA is TGTGCCAGCAGTGAAAACCGAGGTGAAAAACTGTTTTTT. Translation gives CASSENRGEKLFF.

J is TRBJ2-3 and V is TRBV5-6; weak D call: TRBD2 (6 bases). Germline lookup yields CDR1 SGHDT and CDR2 YYEEEE. This CDR3 region has 17 residues. V lost 0 bases, J lost 4 bases, and 18 bases lay in between. The CDR3 DNA reads TGTGCCAGCAGCTTGGATCTTGAATACGGGGGATCAGATACGCAGTATTTT. It specifies CASSLDLEYGGSDTQYF.

The V and J genes are TRBV9 and TRBJ2-7; no clear D gene. The germline V and J ends were trimmed by 3 bases and 7 bases, with 8 bases remaining between them. The CDR3 is 11 amino acids. Looked up from germline, CDR1 is SGDLS and CDR2 is YYNGEE. CDR3 loop: CASSGTGEQYF. The CDR3 nucleotides read TGTGCCAGCAGCGGAACCGGGGAGCAGTACTTC.

V is TRBV11-2 and J is TRBJ1-1, with D tentatively TRBD1 (6 bases). Trimming left V 4 bases short and J 4 bases short, with 10 bases between. The germline gives CDR1 SGHAT, CDR2 FQNNGV. The CDR3 length is 13 residues. CDR3 in amino acids: CASSYRAGTEAFF. Written as DNA, the CDR3 is TGTGCCAGCAGCTACAGGGCAGGCACTGAAGCTTTCTTT.

The rearrangement links TRBV11-2 to TRBJ1-6, with TRBD1 as a possible D gene (5 bases). The V gene's germline CDR1 is SGHAT and CDR2 FQNNGV. The V end lost 0 bases, the J end lost 8 bases, and 5 bases lay between the germline ends. The CDR3 has 13 residues. The CDR3 bases are TGTGCCAGCAGCTTAGACAGGGATTCACCCCTCCACTTT. This codes for CASSLDRDSPLHF.

The rearrangement links TRBV25-1 to TRBJ2-3; 9 bases align to TRBD1. The CDR3 is made up of 15 amino acids. Germline trimming cut 4 bases from V and 3 bases from J; bases unmatched to any gene: 5. Germline V gives CDR1 MGHDK, CDR2 SYGVNS. CDR3 region: CASSGGTGPTDTQYF. The DNA of the CDR3 is TGTGCCAGCAGTGGGGGGACAGGGCCAACAGATACGCAGTATTTT.

The chain links TRBV18 to TRBJ1-2, with D hard to call. The CDR3 is 14 amino acids. Looked up from germline, CDR1 is KGHSH and CDR2 is LQKENI. Trimming took 3 bases from V and 2 from J, leaving 10 bases between them. The chain's CDR3 is CASSPTESNYGYTF. The CDR3 region has the DNA TGTGCCAGCTCACCCACAGAATCCAACTATGGCTACACCTTC.

The V and J genes are TRBV11-1 and TRBJ1-2, with D possibly being TRBD1 (6 bases). Germline lookup yields CDR1 SGHAT and CDR2 FQDESV (reference sequence). The CDR3 has 14 residues. With 4 bases removed from V and 4 bases from J, the gap between germline ends came to 13 bases. The CDR3 region is CASSSETGTYGYTF. DNA of the CDR3: TGTGCCAGCAGCTCCGAGACAGGAACCTATGGCTACACCTTC.

This chain uses TRBV19 with TRBJ2-3; TRBD2 might be the D (6 bases). Between the trimmed V and J ends, which lost 5 bases and 6 bases, there was a span of 18 bases. This CDR3 has 15 residues. CDR1 is LNHDA, CDR2 SQIVND, per germline (reference sequence). CDR3 in DNA: TGTGCCAGTAGTCCGAAACAACTAGCTGCGGATACGCAGTATTTT. This gives the protein CASSPKQLAADTQYF.

The chain employs TRBV27 and TRBJ2-1; D not resolved. V dropped 5 bases and J dropped 0 bases, with 8 bases sitting between them. CDR1 and CDR2 (germline): MNHEY, SMNVEV (reference sequence). The CDR3 extends over 14 amino acids. The CDR3 loop reads CASSRESSYNEQFF. In nucleotides, the CDR3 is TGTGCCAGCAGTAGAGAAAGCTCCTACAATGAGCAGTTCTTC.

The chain carries TRBV14 and TRBJ1-1; a possible D gene is TRBD1 (5 bases). Trimming took 1 base from V and 4 from J, leaving 13 bases between them. The CDR3 loop spans 15 amino acids. Germline loops: CDR1 SGHDN, CDR2 FVKESK. As DNA, the CDR3 is TGTGCCAGCAGCCAAGTCTATCCGGGGGGCACTGAAGCTTTCTTT. This translates into CASSQVYPGGTEAFF.

The V and J genes are TRBV6-4 and TRBJ2-7; 13 nucleotides match TRBD2. The CDR3 has 16 amino acids. Germline CDR1 MRHNA, CDR2 SNTAGT. V trimming: 6 bases; J trimming: 4 bases; junction bases outside the gene matches: 9. This CDR3 is CASRRTSGGSRYEQYF. The DNA for the CDR3 is TGTGCCAGCAGGAGGACTAGCGGGGGATCCAGGTACGAGCAGTACTTC.